The clone carrying this T cell receptor beta chain was seen ten or more times. The data stem from a study of naive and memory T cell subsets. Blood and skin TCR RNA was reverse transcribed with alpha and beta constant primers. Each CDR3 protein is one row after TCRdb ran MiXCR on the 5' RACE reads. The sample gives over 25,000 distinct CDR3 sequences, approximately 22% of which show up once; less than 2% is in the top ten. The CDR3 runs to 13 residues. CDR1 GTSNPN and CDR2 SVGIG come from the germline V gene (reference sequence). V shed 5 bases and J shed 11 bases, with 21 bases lying between them. Whole-blood samples were over 2 ml of peripheral blood from healthy adult volunteers.

This clonotype originated in a female donor in good health. The chain combines TRBV30 with TRBJ1-1, with D maybe TRBD1 (6 bases). CDR3 amino acids: CAWASDSGVWAFF. CDR3 sequence (DNA): TGTGCCTGGGCATCGGACAGCGGCGTATGGGCTTTCTTT.